Each of the 29 T cell receptor beta chains below was sequenced from the same sample in a study of T cell repertoires in cytomegalovirus infection. TCRdb re-analysed the reads in MiXCR, keeping a single row per CDR3 protein. Of around 200,000 distinct CDR3 sequences listed, approximately 18% are singletons. The source material was CD8+ T cells from PBMCs. The receptors originated from a human donor in good health (CMV status not recorded). Some clones in this sample may be carry-over from other donors' samples.

The J gene is TRBJ2-2, the V gene TRBV7-2, with D hard to call. The germline V gene has CDR1 SGHTA and CDR2 FQGNSA. This CDR3 region has 12 residues. V gave up 5 bases and J gave up 6 bases, with 7 bases separating them. This CDR3 is CASSDPSGELFF. CDR3 nucleotide sequence: TGTGCCAGCAGCGACCCGTCCGGGGAGCTGTTTTTT. Drawing the rest from reference TRBV7-2 and TRBJ2-2, the complete variable domain is GAGVSQSPSNKVTEKGKDVELRCDPISGHTALYWYRQSLGQGLEFLIYFQGNSAPDKSGLPSDRFSAERTGGSVSTLTIQRTQQEDSAVYLCASSDPSGELFFGEGSRLTVL.

The CDR3 reads CASSLSGESSSYEQYF. CDR3 in DNA: TGTGCCAGCAGTTTATCGGGGGAGAGTAGCTCCTACGAGCAGTACTTC. The gene calls are TRBV27 and TRBJ2-7; D is tentatively TRBD1 or TRBD2 (5 bases each). The CDR3 sequence is 16 residues long. Germline CDR1 reads MNHEY; CDR2 reads SMNVEV (reference sequence). The V and J ends lost 0 bases and 0 bases respectively, with 12 bases between them.

This rearrangement joins TRBV28 to TRBJ1-2, with a possible D match to TRBD1 (5 bases). V was cut by 10 bases and J by 1 base, with 19 bases left in between. Germline loops: CDR1 MDHEN, CDR2 SYDVKM. The CDR3 is made up of 15 amino acids. The CDR3, as DNA: TGTGCCACGCACAAGTTCCGGGACTTTAACTATGGCTACACCTTC. Translating gives CATHKFRDFNYGYTF.

This clonotype was found a few times. The rearrangement joins TRBV19 to TRBJ1-1; the D is unclear. The V end was cut by 3 bases, the J end by 5 bases, with 10 bases between. This CDR3 is built from 13 residues. Germline lookup yields CDR1 LNHDA and CDR2 SQIVND (reference sequence). CDR3 in amino acids: CASSIAGWTEAFF. In DNA form, the CDR3 reads TGTGCCAGTAGTATTGCCGGATGGACTGAAGCTTTCTTT.

V is TRBV4-2 and J is TRBJ1-1; no firm D call. The CDR3 spans 16 residues. V dropped 3 bases and J dropped 0 bases, with 14 bases sitting between them. CDR1 and CDR2 from the germline V gene are LGHNA and YNFKEQ. The CDR3 spells CASSHNFLVLNTEAFF. CDR3 DNA: TGTGCCAGCAGCCACAACTTTTTGGTCCTGAACACTGAAGCTTTCTTT.

This clonotype was seen only a few times. The chain links TRBV5-1 to TRBJ2-7; no clear D. Trimming removed 2 bases at V and 0 bases at J, with 18 bases between. The CDR3 loop spans 17 amino acids. From germline, CDR1 is SGHRS and CDR2 YFSETQ. The CDR3 coding sequence is TGCGCCAGCAGCTTACCGACGACGGCACCTAGCTCCTACGAGCAGTACTTC. Translating it yields CASSLPTTAPSSYEQYF.

The J gene is TRBJ2-1, the V gene TRBV28; no clear D gene. The CDR3 is 11 residues long. V gave up 6 bases and J gave up 5 bases, with 5 bases separating them. Germline V lookup: CDR1 MDHEN, CDR2 SYDVKM. This CDR3 is CASRRDNEQFF. The CDR3 DNA reads as TGTGCCAGCAGAAGGGACAATGAGCAGTTCTTC.

The chain uses TRBV28 and TRBJ1-4, with 11 bases matching TRBD1. This CDR3 is built from 14 residues. The germline CDR1 and CDR2 sequences are MDHEN and SYDVKM. After removal of 4 bases from V and 7 bases from J, the junction contained 2 bases not matched to a gene. Here the CDR3 DNA reads TGTGCCAGCAGTTCCGGGACAGGGGGTGAAAAACTGTTTTTT. Its protein is CASSSGTGGEKLFF.

This clonotype ranks as medium-sized. The chain joins TRBV6-2 or TRBV6-3 to TRBJ1-1; D gene ambiguous. Between the trimmed V and J ends, which lost 2 bases and 7 bases, there was a span of 5 bases. Germline CDR1 reads MNHEY; CDR2 reads SVGEGT. The CDR3 extends over 11 amino acids. In DNA form, the CDR3 reads TGTGCCAGCAGTTACCCCGATGAAGCTTTCTTT. Protein sequence: CASSYPDEAFF.

The table lists this clonotype with a count of one. This chain links TRBV2 with TRBJ1-2, with D possibly matching TRBD1 (5 bases). CDR3 length: 13 amino acids. Germline V gives CDR1 SNHLY, CDR2 FYNNEI. V lost 2 bases and J lost 6, with 10 bases in between. The CDR3 loop is CASSEKPGNGYTF. CDR3 bases: TGTGCCAGCAGTGAAAAGCCAGGGAATGGCTACACCTTC.

This clonotype was seen more than once but under ten times. The V and J genes are TRBV20-1 and TRBJ2-7; D not resolved. This CDR3 spans 13 amino acids. Germline CDR1 reads DFQATT; CDR2 reads SNEGSKA (reference sequence). V lost 1 base and J lost 3, with 10 bases in between. CDR3 in DNA: TGCAGTGCTAGAGGAACACGATTCTACGAGCAGTACTTC. It translates to CSARGTRFYEQYF.

V and J are TRBV29-1 and TRBJ2-7; D possibly matches TRBD1 or TRBD2 (5 bases each). The V gene's germline CDR1 is SQVTM and CDR2 ANQGSEA. The CDR3 runs 10 residues. Trimming took 4 bases from V and 6 from J, leaving 7 bases between them. In DNA, the CDR3 is TGCAGCGTTGCAGGGAGCGAGCAGTACTTC. Translated: CSVAGSEQYF.

This clonotype was seen more than once but under ten times. The chain couples TRBV7-6 to TRBJ1-1; D might be TRBD1 (5 bases). CDR3 length: 12 residues. Germline assignment: CDR1 SGHVS and CDR2 FNYEAQ. Trimming pared 5 bases from V and 11 bases from J, leaving 15 bases between. The CDR3 reads CASSSRGQEAFF. CDR3 coding DNA: TGTGCCAGCAGCAGTAGGGGTCAAGAGGCTTTCTTT.

This clonotype was seen a handful of times. The genes are TRBV10-3 and TRBJ1-2, with 8 bases identical to TRBD1. The junction had 11 bases not matched to a gene; V was cut back by 6 bases and J by 14 bases. This CDR3 contains 12 residues. Germline V lookup: CDR1 ENHRY, CDR2 SYGVKD. For the CDR3, the DNA is TGTGCCATCAGGGGAGATGGACAGGGCGTAACCTTC. Translation gives CAIRGDGQGVTF.

In regard to this clonotype: One junction end does not reproduce the germline sequence, and a read error may be involved. The chain combines TRBV5-1 with TRBJ2-2; 8 bases are a match to TRBD2. CDR1 is SGHRS and CDR2 is YFSETQ in the germline V gene. There are 16 residues in the CDR3. Written as DNA, the CDR3 is TGTGCCAGCAGCTTCCCTAGCGGGTCCTCGTCCGGGGAGCTGTTTTTT. Its translation: CASSFPSGSSSGELFF. Combining the CDR3 with reference TRBV5-1 and TRBJ2-2 gives the whole variable domain KAGVTQTPRYLIKTRGQQVTLSCSPISGHRSVSWYQQTPGQGLQFLFEYFSETQRNKGNFPGRFSGRQFSNSRSEMNVSTLELGDSALYLCASSFPSGSSSGELFFGEGSRLTVL.

The chain recombines TRBV2 with TRBJ2-1; no clear D. Germline CDR1 and CDR2: SNHLY and FYNNEI. The length of the CDR3 is 15 residues. The V and J ends lost 2 bases and 8 bases respectively, with 16 bases between them. The CDR3 sequence is CASSEQRKNNDEQFF. Here the CDR3 DNA reads TGTGCCAGCAGTGAACAGAGGAAGAATAACGATGAGCAGTTCTTC.

This chain connects TRBV7-9 to TRBJ2-7; D could derive from TRBD1 or TRBD2 (6 bases each). The CDR3 spans 15 residues. Trimming removed 1 base from V and 2 bases from J, with 12 bases in between. The V gene's germline CDR1 is SEHNR and CDR2 FQNEAQ (reference sequence). In DNA form, the CDR3 reads TGTGCCAGCAGCTTAGAGGGGGGACGACCCTACGAGCAGTACTTC. Residues: CASSLEGGRPYEQYF.

V and J are TRBV7-9 and TRBJ1-6, with D perhaps TRBD1 (5 bases). Germline values: CDR1 SEHNR, CDR2 FQNEAQ (reference sequence). The V end was cut by 4 bases, the J end by 7 bases, with 11 bases between. The CDR3 has 14 amino acids. Here the CDR3 reads CASSSRQTNSPLHF. The CDR3 DNA reads as TGTGCCAGCAGCTCACGACAGACCAATTCACCCCTCCACTTT.

V usage is TRBV12-3 or TRBV12-4 and J usage is TRBJ2-5, with no clear D. V was shortened by 7 bases and J by 2 bases, with 8 bases between the two germline ends. This CDR3 is built from 12 residues. Written as DNA, the CDR3 is TGTGCCAGCACCGGACGTCAAGAGACCCAGTACTTC. This codes for CASTGRQETQYF.

This clonotype was detected only a few times. The rearrangement uses TRBV7-9 and TRBJ2-1; 7 bases agree with TRBD1. The CDR3 consists of 16 residues. The germline CDR1 and CDR2 sequences are SEHNR and FQNEAQ (reference sequence). V lost 5 bases to trimming and J lost 5 bases; unmatched junction nucleotides: 12. The DNA for the CDR3 is TGTGCCAGCAGCCCGCTGGGGACAGAAAAGAACAATGAGCAGTTCTTC. Its translation: CASSPLGTEKNNEQFF.

The table lists this clonotype with a count of one. This chain links TRBV18 with TRBJ2-1; D ambiguous. The CDR3 length is 12 residues. Trimming stripped 3 bases from V and 5 bases from J, with 5 bases between. From germline, CDR1 is KGHSH and CDR2 LQKENI. The CDR3 loop reads CASSPADNEQFF. The CDR3 DNA sequence: TGTGCCAGCTCACCGGCAGACAATGAGCAGTTCTTC.

This chain connects TRBV7-2 to TRBJ2-1; D is unresolved. Germline V gene data show CDR1 as SGHTA and CDR2 as FQGNSA. Trimming cost V 1 base and J 6 bases, with 13 bases left between them. This CDR3 spans 15 amino acids. The DNA for the CDR3 is TGTGCCAGCAGCTTAGTAGGGCTTGGGATCAATGAGCAGTTCTTC. Its protein product is CASSLVGLGINEQFF.

This chain joins TRBV7-6 and TRBJ2-2; a weak D match, TRBD2 (6 bases). CDR3 size: 16 residues. Germline V gene lookup returns CDR1 SGHVS and CDR2 FNYEAQ. Trimming cost V 5 bases and J 2 bases, with 15 bases left between them. In nucleotides, the CDR3 is TGTGCCAGCAGCGTACGGGGAGGATTAAACACCGGGGAGCTGTTTTTT. It yields the protein CASSVRGGLNTGELFF.

This clonotype has a handful of counts. The chain uses TRBV20-1 and TRBJ2-1; 12 bases agree with TRBD2. Unmatched junction bases numbered 5, after V lost 0 bases and J lost 2 bases. The CDR3 contains 17 residues. Germline V gene data show CDR1 as DFQATT and CDR2 as SNEGSKA (reference sequence). CDR3 nucleotides: TGCAGTGCTAGAGATCAGACTAGCGGGGGAACCTACAATGAGCAGTTCTTC. It codes for CSARDQTSGGTYNEQFF.

The chain is built from TRBV11-2 and TRBJ1-4, with D possibly being TRBD1 (6 bases). There are 14 residues in the CDR3. CDR1 and CDR2 from the germline V gene are SGHAT and FQNNGV. V was cut by 3 bases and J by 5 bases, with 10 bases left in between. The chain's CDR3 is CASSFQGQNEKLFF. In nucleotides, the CDR3 is TGTGCCAGCAGCTTCCAGGGGCAAAATGAAAAACTGTTTTTT.

The rearrangement links TRBV29-1 to TRBJ2-7, with a possible D match to TRBD1 (7 bases). Trimming left V 7 bases short and J 3 bases short, with 16 bases between. Germline V lookup: CDR1 SQVTM, CDR2 ANQGSEA. The CDR3 spans 13 residues. CDR3 loop: CSAWGAGGYEQYF. CDR3 sequence (DNA): TGCAGCGCCTGGGGGGCAGGGGGCTACGAGCAGTACTTC.

In this sample, this clonotype turned up a few times. The CDR3 coding sequence is TGTGCCAGCAGCTTAAGATCAGCGGGGCGATACAATGAGCAGTTCTTC. Translating gives CASSLRSAGRYNEQFF. This chain uses TRBV7-9 with TRBJ2-1; 7 bases map to TRBD2. V shed 2 bases, J shed 4 bases, and the junction held 8 bases outside the gene matches. Germline CDR1 and CDR2: SEHNR and FQNEAQ (reference sequence). The length of the CDR3 is 16 residues.

The chain couples TRBV19 to TRBJ2-2, with D perhaps matching TRBD1 or TRBD2 (5 bases each). The length of the CDR3 is 13 residues. V lost 7 bases and J lost 2, with 8 bases in between. Germline CDR1 is LNHDA and CDR2 is SQIVND (reference sequence). As DNA, the CDR3 is TGTGCCAGTAATGGGGGAAACACCGGGGAGCTGTTTTTT. Translation: CASNGGNTGELFF.

This clonotype has just a few counts. The V gene is TRBV29-1, the J gene TRBJ2-1; the match to TRBD2 covers 9 bases. CDR3 size: 15 residues. CDR1 and CDR2 from the germline V gene are SQVTM and ANQGSEA. Trimming cost V 0 bases and J 8 bases; bases outside gene matches: 8. In nucleotides, the CDR3 is TGCAGCGTTGAAGAACGGGGCGGGGGGGCGGATGAGCAGTTCTTC. Its translation: CSVEERGGGADEQFF.